What follows are 25 T cell receptor beta chains derived from one specimen sequenced in a study of CD8 T cells in ankylosing spondylitis. TCRdb re-called the 5' RACE reads with MiXCR, one entry per CDR3 protein. The sample has hundreds of thousands of distinct CDR3 sequences; roughly 25% are singletons. These TCRs' antigens remain unknown. Overall study results and limits: Within ankylosing spondylitis blood, a TCR beta motif made up of fewer than ten highly homologous variants appeared to be characteristic.

Source material: blood, either unsorted or a sorted T cell fraction (not recorded which). These receptor sequences come from a male donor with ankylosing spondylitis.

The chain uses TRBV7-2 and TRBJ2-1, with TRBD2 matching over 8 bases. Germline CDR1 reads SGHTA; CDR2 reads FQGNSA. The CDR3 spans 16 residues. With V trimmed by 1 base and J by 5 bases, 7 bases remained unmatched. The CDR3 DNA follows: TGTGCCAGCAGCTTAGTCGGGACTAGTGCCCACAATGAGCAGTTCTTC. It translates to CASSLVGTSAHNEQFF. Combining the CDR3 with reference TRBV7-2 and TRBJ2-1 gives the whole variable domain GAGVSQSPSNKVTEKGKDVELRCDPISGHTALYWYRQSLGQGLEFLIYFQGNSAPDKSGLPSDRFSAERTGGSVSTLTIQRTQQEDSAVYLCASSLVGTSAHNEQFFGPGTRLTVL.

For this clonotype: One end of the junction varies from germline; a read error may be responsible. This chain connects TRBV6-1 to TRBJ2-1, with 8 bases fitting TRBD2. The CDR3 is 13 residues long. CDR1 MNHNS and CDR2 SASEGT come from the germline V gene. The CDR3 DNA follows: TGTGCCAGCAGCCGGGACTACGGGGGGGTCGGGCTCTTC. Encoded protein: CASSRDYGGVGLF.

The V gene is TRBV7-9, the J gene TRBJ2-1; the D is unclear. V was pared by 4 bases and J by 5 bases, with 6 bases between. This CDR3 has 12 amino acids. Germline V gene lookup returns CDR1 SEHNR and CDR2 FQNEAQ (reference sequence). CDR3 sequence (DNA): TGTGCCAGCAGCTCGCACGACAATGAGCAGTTCTTC. Protein: CASSSHDNEQFF. Combining the CDR3 with reference TRBV7-9 and TRBJ2-1 gives the whole variable domain DTGVSQNPRHKITKRGQNVTFRCDPISEHNRLYWYRQTLGQGPEFLTYFQNEAQLEKSRLLSDRFSAERPKGSFSTLEIQRTEQGDSAMYLCASSSHDNEQFFGPGTRLTVL.

The chain has TRBV18 and TRBJ2-7; the D is unclear. The CDR3 is 14 residues long. The V gene's germline CDR1 is KGHSH and CDR2 LQKENI. Trimming took off 3 bases at V and 2 bases at J, with 11 bases between the two ends. The CDR3, as DNA: TGTGCCAGCTCACCTGGTTCTGGGGCCTACGAGCAGTACGTC. Protein: CASSPGSGAYEQYV.

The table lists this clonotype with a few counts. This chain links TRBV7-2 with TRBJ2-3, with 9 bases lining up with TRBD2. Germline lookup yields CDR1 SGHTA and CDR2 FQGNSA. This CDR3 region has 16 residues. Trimming took 4 bases from V and 0 from J; bases not matched to a gene: 5. The CDR3 is CASSSRAGGSTDTQYF. The CDR3, as DNA: TGTGCCAGCAGCTCGAGAGCGGGAGGTAGCACAGATACGCAGTATTTT.

There are many counts of this clonotype. The rearrangement joins TRBV24-1 to TRBJ1-5, with 10 bases matching TRBD1. The V and J ends lost 4 bases and 6 bases, in that order; junction bases with no gene match: 5. Germline CDR1 is KGHDR and CDR2 is SFDVKD. This CDR3 spans 15 amino acids. The CDR3 nucleotides are TGTGCCACCAGTGAGGGGACAGGGGATTTTCAGCCCCAGCATTTT. Translating it yields CATSEGTGDFQPQHF.

The sample holds a few counts of this clonotype. The V call is TRBV9, the J call TRBJ2-1; 10 bases fit TRBD2. Germline CDR1 SGDLS, CDR2 YYNGEE. J was trimmed by 13 bases and V by 5 bases; bases with no gene match: 6. The CDR3 is 12 residues long. In DNA form, the CDR3 reads TGTGCCAGCAGTGTTACTAGCGGGGTTCAGTTCTTC. This sequence encodes CASSVTSGVQFF.

The chain uses TRBV9 and TRBJ1-1; D is perhaps TRBD1 (6 bases). V lost 3 bases and J 4 bases, leaving 10 bases between the germline ends. Germline V gives CDR1 SGDLS, CDR2 YYNGEE. CDR3 length: 13 residues. The CDR3 spells CASSARGLTEAFF. The CDR3, as DNA: TGTGCCAGCAGCGCCAGGGGACTCACTGAAGCTTTCTTT.

The genes are TRBV20-1 and TRBJ2-2, with TRBD1 matching over 11 bases. The CDR3 contains 15 residues. CDR1 and CDR2 (germline): DFQATT, SNEGSKA (reference sequence). Germline trimming cut 6 bases from V and 7 bases from J; bases unmatched to any gene: 10. The CDR3 DNA sequence: TGCAGTGCCAAGGGGGACAGGGGGGTCTACGGGGAGCTGTTTTTT. It is translated as CSAKGDRGVYGELFF.

This clonotype was seen a handful of times. The genes are TRBV5-1 and TRBJ2-1, with TRBD2 identical over 11 bases. The CDR3 sequence is 19 residues long. Looked up from germline, CDR1 is SGHRS and CDR2 is YFSETQ. With 4 bases clipped from V and 0 bases from J, the junction kept 12 bases outside the gene matches. As DNA, the CDR3 is TGCGCCAGCAGCCCCCGAGGACTAGCGGGCCGGAGCTCCTACAATGAGCAGTTCTTC. Translated, it gives CASSPRGLAGRSSYNEQFF. Full variable domain (remainder filled in from reference TRBV5-1 and TRBJ2-1): KAGVTQTPRYLIKTRGQQVTLSCSPISGHRSVSWYQQTPGQGLQFLFEYFSETQRNKGNFPGRFSGRQFSNSRSEMNVSTLELGDSALYLCASSPRGLAGRSSYNEQFFGPGTRLTVL.

The chain links TRBV2 to TRBJ1-1, with a possible D match to TRBD1 (5 bases). The ends were cut back, 6 bases at V and 7 bases at J, with 9 bases in the middle. The germline V gene has CDR1 SNHLY and CDR2 FYNNEI. The CDR3 is 11 amino acids. The CDR3 nucleotides are TGTGCCAGCAGCGGGACGGGTGAAGCTTTCTTT. Residues: CASSGTGEAFF.

This chain connects TRBV11-2 to TRBJ2-3; TRBD2 matches at 9 bases. The ends lost 0 bases at V and 2 bases at J; junction bases unmatched: 12. Germline values: CDR1 SGHAT, CDR2 FQNNGV. CDR3 length: 19 residues. CDR3 nucleotide sequence: TGTGCCAGCAGCTTAGAGGGGGCAAATCTAGCGGGGTACACAGATACGCAGTATTTT. This gives the protein CASSLEGANLAGYTDTQYF.

The chain links TRBV20-1 to TRBJ2-3, with a tentative D call TRBD2 (6 bases). This CDR3 is 13 amino acids long. V lost 8 bases to trimming and J lost 2 bases, with 14 bases between them. Germline CDR1 reads DFQATT; CDR2 reads SNEGSKA (reference sequence). As DNA, the CDR3 is TGCAGTAGTCCTGGGAGGCCCACAGATACGCAGTATTTT. Amino acids: CSSPGRPTDTQYF.

The CDR3 coding sequence is TGCGCCAGCAGCTTCGAAAGGGGGCTTGAAAATGAGCAGTTCTTC. Residues: CASSFERGLENEQFF. V gene TRBV5-1 combines with J gene TRBJ2-1, with TRBD1 matching over 7 bases. Germline lookup yields CDR1 SGHRS and CDR2 YFSETQ. The CDR3 is 15 residues long. V was clipped by 2 bases and J by 7 bases; unmatched bases: 9.

This rearrangement joins TRBV24-1 to TRBJ1-4, with D perhaps TRBD1 (6 bases). Germline CDR1 and CDR2: KGHDR and SFDVKD. The CDR3 sequence is 13 residues long. The V end lost 5 bases, the J end lost 6 bases, and 9 bases lay between the germline ends. The CDR3 nucleotides are TGTGCCACCAGTGGAAGGGGGGATGAAAAACTGTTTTTT. This gives the protein CATSGRGDEKLFF.

The rearrangement uses TRBV12-3 or TRBV12-4 and TRBJ2-5, with TRBD2 as a possible D gene (5 bases). V was shortened by 3 bases and J by 1 base, with 15 bases between the two germline ends. The CDR3 is 16 residues long. This CDR3 reads CASSFKAGGVQETQYF. CDR3 nucleotide sequence: TGTGCCAGCAGTTTTAAGGCGGGTGGAGTCCAAGAGACCCAGTACTTC.

This clonotype was seen more than once but under ten times. V usage is TRBV7-8 and J usage is TRBJ1-1; D uncertain. V dropped 6 bases and J dropped 8 bases, with 16 bases sitting between them. The germline V gene encodes CDR1 SGHVS and CDR2 FQNEAQ. This CDR3 has 13 amino acids. CDR3 region: CASSRTREAEAFF. CDR3 nucleotides: TGTGCCAGCAGTCGTACTAGGGAGGCCGAAGCTTTCTTT.

This sequence joins TRBV7-9 and TRBJ2-3; TRBD2 aligns across 7 bases. The germline V gene encodes CDR1 SEHNR and CDR2 FQNEAQ (reference sequence). The CDR3 contains 13 residues. V gave up 3 bases and J gave up 12 bases; unmatched junction bases: 9. CDR3 region: CASSLLLPGGQYF. The CDR3 nucleotides read TGTGCCAGCAGCTTGCTTCTTCCGGGAGGCCAGTATTTT. Based on the CDR3 plus reference TRBV7-9 and TRBJ2-3, the full variable domain is DTGVSQNPRHKITKRGQNVTFRCDPISEHNRLYWYRQTLGQGPEFLTYFQNEAQLEKSRLLSDRFSAERPKGSFSTLEIQRTEQGDSAMYLCASSLLLPGGQYFGPGTRLTVL.

This clonotype was picked up a small number of times. This rearrangement joins TRBV7-9 to TRBJ1-5, with D possibly matching TRBD1 (6 bases). CDR3 length equals 12 residues. Trimming left V 7 bases short and J 5 bases short, with 9 bases between. Germline CDR1 is SEHNR and CDR2 is FQNEAQ (reference sequence). The chain's CDR3 is CASTRGDQPQHF. The CDR3 DNA reads as TGTGCCAGCACAAGGGGGGATCAGCCCCAGCATTTT.

The chain carries TRBV4-2 and TRBJ2-1; TRBD2 matches 10 bases. The CDR3 spans 18 residues. CDR1 and CDR2 (germline): LGHNA, YNFKEQ. V lost 1 base, J lost 7 bases, and 13 bases stayed unmatched. DNA of the CDR3: TGTGCCAGCAGCCAAGCAACCCCTAGCGGGAGTTTTAGAAATGAGCAGTTCTTC. Protein product: CASSQATPSGSFRNEQFF.

The CDR3 here is CASSHTGGAKNIQYF. The CDR3 nucleotides read TGTGCCAGCAGCCATACAGGGGGGGCCAAAAACATTCAGTACTTC. The J gene is TRBJ2-4, the V gene TRBV3-1; TRBD1 aligns across 8 bases. The CDR3 runs to 15 residues. V dropped 3 bases and J dropped 1; count of bases not matched to a gene: 2. CDR1 is LGHDT and CDR2 is YNNKEL in the germline V gene (reference sequence).

This chain connects TRBV10-2 to TRBJ2-2; D is unresolved. This CDR3 has 13 amino acids. Germline loops: CDR1 WSHSY, CDR2 SAAADI. Trimming stripped 6 bases from V and 3 bases from J, with 8 bases between. CDR3 nucleotide sequence: TGCGCCAGCAGCCCCACAGACACCGGGGAGCTGTTTTTT. It is translated as CASSPTDTGELFF.

The gene calls are TRBV24-1 and TRBJ1-2; perhaps TRBD1 as D (6 bases). CDR3 length: 13 amino acids. Per the germline V gene, CDR1 is KGHDR and CDR2 is SFDVKD. Trimming pared 5 bases from V and 8 bases from J, leaving 14 bases between. The CDR3 nucleotides read TGTGCCACCAGTGGGGGGCTCTTCGACGGCTACACCTTC. This gives the protein CATSGGLFDGYTF.

V usage is TRBV20-1 and J usage is TRBJ2-1, with 7 nucleotides matching TRBD1. Unmatched junction bases numbered 9, after V lost 6 bases and J lost 4 bases. The CDR3 covers 14 residues. Per germline, CDR1 DFQATT and CDR2 SNEGSKA (reference sequence). CDR3 amino acids: CSALWTGSYNEQFF. In DNA, the CDR3 is TGCAGTGCCCTTTGGACAGGCTCATACAATGAGCAGTTCTTC.

The genes are TRBV3-1 and TRBJ2-7; weak D call: TRBD1 (5 bases). Trimming stripped 8 bases from V and 3 bases from J, with 8 bases between. This CDR3 contains 11 residues. From germline, CDR1 is LGHDT and CDR2 YNNKEL (reference sequence). CDR3 sequence: CASARGYEQYF. The CDR3 region has the DNA TGTGCCAGCGCAAGGGGCTACGAGCAGTACTTC.